The clone carrying this T cell receptor beta chain appeared once. The antigen is unknown. One end of the junction does not line up with germline, which may come from a read error. This CDR3 spans 17 amino acids. Germline assignment: CDR1 LGHDT and CDR2 YNNKEL (reference sequence). The data stem from a study of immune heterogeneity within non-small cell lung tumors. Regarding the study as a whole: Within a patient, dominant CDR3 beta clonotypes were shared across sites, though different locations had unique frequent clones.

Each sample used 550 to 600 ng of genomic DNA from bulk tumor tissue. Surgeons took several biopsies per primary tumor, spaced far apart, during surgery. Surgery that was curative in intent was performed on patients with untreated, newly diagnosed non-small cell lung cancer. A first 10-cycle multiplex round used 32 V-gene and 13 J-gene primers on TCR beta CDR3. TCRdb used MiXCR to reprocess the multiplex PCR reads, holding one entry per CDR3 protein. The repertoire holds 1,900 or so distinct CDR3 sequences, with about 22% as singletons. The sample comprised lung tumor tissue. This chain joins TRBV3-1 and TRBJ2-1; 15 nucleotides match TRBD2. This sequence was found in a woman between 50 and 59 years old with non-small cell lung cancer. The DNA of the CDR3 is TGTGCCAGCAGCCAAGGGACTAGCGGGGGGGCCTACAATGAGCACTTCTTC. Translating it yields CASSQGTSGGAYNEHFF.